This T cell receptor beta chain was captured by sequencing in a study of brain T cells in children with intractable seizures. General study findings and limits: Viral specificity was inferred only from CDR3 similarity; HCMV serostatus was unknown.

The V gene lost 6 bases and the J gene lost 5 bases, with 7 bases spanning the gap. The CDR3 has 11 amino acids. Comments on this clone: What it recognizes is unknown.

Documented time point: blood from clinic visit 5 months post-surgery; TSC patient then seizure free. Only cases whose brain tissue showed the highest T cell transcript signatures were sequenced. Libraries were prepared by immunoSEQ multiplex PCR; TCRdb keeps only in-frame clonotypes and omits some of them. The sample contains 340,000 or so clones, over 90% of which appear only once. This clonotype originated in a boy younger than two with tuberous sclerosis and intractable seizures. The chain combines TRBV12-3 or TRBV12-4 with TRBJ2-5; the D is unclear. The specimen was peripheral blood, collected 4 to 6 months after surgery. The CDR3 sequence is CASRVGETQYF. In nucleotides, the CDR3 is TGTGCCAGCAGGGTGGGGGAGACCCAGTACTTC.